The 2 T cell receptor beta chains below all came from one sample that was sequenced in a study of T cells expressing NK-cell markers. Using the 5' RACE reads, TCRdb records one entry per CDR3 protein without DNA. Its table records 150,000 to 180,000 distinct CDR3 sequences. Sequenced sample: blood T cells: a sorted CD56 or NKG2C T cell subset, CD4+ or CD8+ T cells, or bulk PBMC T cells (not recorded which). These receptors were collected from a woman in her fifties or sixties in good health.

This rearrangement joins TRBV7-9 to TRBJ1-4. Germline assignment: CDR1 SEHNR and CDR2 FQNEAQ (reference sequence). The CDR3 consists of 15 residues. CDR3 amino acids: CASSLFTAENEKLFF.

CDR3 amino acids: CASSPNPGTYTEAFF. The V gene is TRBV27, the J gene TRBJ1-1. Germline V CDR1 and CDR2: MNHEY, SMNVEV (reference sequence). CDR3 length: 15 residues.